Listed below are T cell receptor beta chains from one sample, sequenced in a study of blood T cell repertoires in COVID-19. TCRdb keeps only in-frame clones here, not all; method: immunoSEQ multiplex PCR. The sample yields 150,000 to 180,000 clones, roughly 83% seen once. The source material was peripheral blood. These TCRs come from a woman aged 60 to 75 with COVID-19, enrolled during active disease. Both conserved end residues are trimmed from each CDR3. Fields, in order: V gene, D gene, J gene, CDR3 protein. A D gene is named only where the DNA matches it firmly.

v_call: TRBV6-5; d_call: NA; j_call: TRBJ1-3; cdr3_aa: ASSYSIQGGNTIY
v_call: TRBV4-2; d_call: TRBD2; j_call: TRBJ2-2; cdr3_aa: ASSQDRSGSDTGELF
v_call: TRBV20-1; d_call: NA; j_call: TRBJ1-2; cdr3_aa: SASIRRNLANYGYT
v_call: TRBV3-1/TRBV3-2; d_call: NA; j_call: TRBJ1-2; cdr3_aa: ASSQVGGAANYGYT
v_call: TRBV3-1/TRBV3-2; d_call: NA; j_call: TRBJ2-7; cdr3_aa: ASSFKLAFEQY
v_call: TRBV4-2; d_call: NA; j_call: TRBJ2-1; cdr3_aa: ASSQRVISYNEQF
v_call: TRBV5-6; d_call: NA; j_call: TRBJ1-2; cdr3_aa: ASSSAGATNYGYT
v_call: TRBV24-1; d_call: NA; j_call: TRBJ2-5; cdr3_aa: ATSHSLMETQY
v_call: TRBV5-1; d_call: NA; j_call: TRBJ1-1; cdr3_aa: ASNEGRNNWNTEAF
v_call: TRBV27; d_call: TRBD2; j_call: TRBJ2-1; cdr3_aa: ASSLETLPRASGKYEQF
v_call: TRBV7-9; d_call: TRBD2; j_call: TRBJ2-3; cdr3_aa: ASSLISGGASGDTQY
v_call: TRBV25-1; d_call: NA; j_call: TRBJ2-2; cdr3_aa: ASSEYLGAGELF
v_call: TRBV5-1; d_call: TRBD1; j_call: TRBJ1-2; cdr3_aa: ASSRDRVEGYT
v_call: TRBV5-4; d_call: NA; j_call: TRBJ2-7; cdr3_aa: ASSLLSYEQY
v_call: TRBV10-1; d_call: TRBD2; j_call: TRBJ2-5; cdr3_aa: ASRGLAGVETQY
v_call: TRBV20-1; d_call: NA; j_call: TRBJ1-1; cdr3_aa: SASTGEAF
v_call: TRBV7-8; d_call: NA; j_call: TRBJ2-2; cdr3_aa: ASGEGELF
v_call: TRBV19; d_call: NA; j_call: TRBJ2-5; cdr3_aa: ASSIGVSGSGKETQY
v_call: TRBV5-4; d_call: NA; j_call: TRBJ2-1; cdr3_aa: ASSLPGINEQF
v_call: TRBV12-3/TRBV12-4; d_call: TRBD1; j_call: TRBJ1-2; cdr3_aa: ASRPGQVYGYT
v_call: TRBV5-4; d_call: TRBD1; j_call: TRBJ1-4; cdr3_aa: ASSRGGGEEKLF
v_call: TRBV5-1; d_call: NA; j_call: TRBJ1-1; cdr3_aa: ASSPRGGSTEAF
v_call: TRBV19; d_call: NA; j_call: TRBJ1-6; cdr3_aa: ASNPTLSSYNSPLH
v_call: TRBV15; d_call: TRBD1; j_call: TRBJ2-2; cdr3_aa: ATRRSDRADTGELF
v_call: TRBV6-2/TRBV6-3; d_call: TRBD1; j_call: TRBJ2-7; cdr3_aa: ASSTIGQGHYEQY
v_call: TRBV15; d_call: NA; j_call: TRBJ1-2; cdr3_aa: ATSRDGAGYT
v_call: TRBV2; d_call: TRBD2; j_call: TRBJ2-1; cdr3_aa: ASSGGTTVAEQF
v_call: TRBV7-3; d_call: NA; j_call: TRBJ1-6; cdr3_aa: ASSLKGTRVPLH
v_call: TRBV18; d_call: NA; j_call: TRBJ2-7; cdr3_aa: ASSPPVGSSYEQY
v_call: TRBV3-1/TRBV3-2; d_call: TRBD2; j_call: TRBJ2-1; cdr3_aa: ASSQDYSGRSF
v_call: TRBV11-2; d_call: TRBD1; j_call: TRBJ1-6; cdr3_aa: ASSLRGDHSPLH
v_call: TRBV2; d_call: NA; j_call: TRBJ2-1; cdr3_aa: ASSEEASGNEQF
v_call: TRBV29-1; d_call: TRBD1; j_call: TRBJ1-5; cdr3_aa: SVSDRVGQPQH
v_call: TRBV19; d_call: NA; j_call: TRBJ1-5; cdr3_aa: ASSIGGQFNQPQH
v_call: TRBV19; d_call: TRBD1; j_call: TRBJ1-2; cdr3_aa: ASSEGASQNYGYT
v_call: TRBV24-1; d_call: NA; j_call: TRBJ1-2; cdr3_aa: ATSDSSQAYGYT
v_call: TRBV30; d_call: TRBD2; j_call: TRBJ2-2; cdr3_aa: AWSVRAGANTGELF
v_call: TRBV5-8; d_call: TRBD1; j_call: TRBJ1-5; cdr3_aa: ANLGQGGGQPQH
v_call: TRBV6-5; d_call: TRBD1; j_call: TRBJ1-5; cdr3_aa: ASWTGGAPQH
v_call: TRBV6-6; d_call: TRBD2; j_call: TRBJ2-3; cdr3_aa: ASSWTSGVTDTQY
v_call: TRBV6-2/TRBV6-3; d_call: NA; j_call: TRBJ1-5; cdr3_aa: ASSYSRGPTGNQPQH